This T cell receptor (beta chain) was profiled in a study of cytomegalovirus exposure and HLA in healthy donors. Study conclusions and caveats: The study designated 150 or so TCR beta chains cytomegalovirus-associated.

J was trimmed by 6 bases and V by 4 bases; bases with no gene match: 8. The CDR3 extends over 14 amino acids. From germline, CDR1 is SGHRS and CDR2 YFSETQ. This clone was seen a few times. Its antigen remains unidentified. 13 Jbeta primers and 60 Vbeta primers were used for the PCR. Profiled with immunoSEQ multiplex PCR; TCRdb holds only in-frame clones, not every one. The sample records 45,000 to 60,000 clones, 60% to 85% being singletons. The clonotype comes from a man younger than 45 in good health and CMV-seropositive. The sample comprised PBMCs. The V and J genes are TRBV5-1 and TRBJ2-7, with 9 bases lining up with TRBD1. The CDR3 loop reads CASSRGQGLGEQYF. The DNA for the CDR3 is TGCGCCAGCAGCCGGGGACAGGGCCTTGGCGAGCAGTACTTC. The whole variable domain, filled in from reference TRBV5-1 and TRBJ2-7, reads KAGVTQTPRYLIKTRGQQVTLSCSPISGHRSVSWYQQTPGQGLQFLFEYFSETQRNKGNFPGRFSGRQFSNSRSEMNVSTLELGDSALYLCASSRGQGLGEQYFGPGTRLTVT.